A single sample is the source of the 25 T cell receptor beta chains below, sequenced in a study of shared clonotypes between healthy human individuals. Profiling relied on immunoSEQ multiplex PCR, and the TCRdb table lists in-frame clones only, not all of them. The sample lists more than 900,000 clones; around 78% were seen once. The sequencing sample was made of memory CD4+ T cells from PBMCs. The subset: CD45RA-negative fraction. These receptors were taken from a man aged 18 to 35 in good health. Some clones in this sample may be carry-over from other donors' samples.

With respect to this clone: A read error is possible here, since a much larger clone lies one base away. The CDR3 loop is CASTQMEAFF. CDR3 in DNA: TGTGCCAGCACCCAAATGGAGGCTTTCTTT. The chain combines TRBV25-1 with TRBJ1-1; D is uncertain. The CDR3 contains 10 residues. V was cut by 7 bases and J by 11 bases, with 11 bases left in between. Germline CDR1 is MGHDK and CDR2 is SYGVNS.

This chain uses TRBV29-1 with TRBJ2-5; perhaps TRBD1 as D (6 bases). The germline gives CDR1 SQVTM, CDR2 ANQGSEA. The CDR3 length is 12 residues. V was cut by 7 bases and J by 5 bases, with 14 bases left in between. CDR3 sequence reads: CSAYRASETQYF. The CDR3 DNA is TGCAGCGCCTACAGGGCATCGGAGACCCAGTACTTC. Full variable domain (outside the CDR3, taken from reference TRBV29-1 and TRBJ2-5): SAVISQKPSRDICQRGTSLTIQCQVDSQVTMMFWYRQQPGQSLTLIATANQGSEATYESGFVIDKFPISRPNLTFSTLTVSNMSPEDSSIYLCSAYRASETQYFGPGTRLLVL.

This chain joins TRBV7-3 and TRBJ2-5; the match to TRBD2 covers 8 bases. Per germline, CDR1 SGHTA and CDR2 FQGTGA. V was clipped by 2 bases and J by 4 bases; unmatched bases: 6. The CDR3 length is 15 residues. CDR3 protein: CASSLGVAGLETQYF. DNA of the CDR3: TGTGCCAGCAGCTTAGGGGTAGCGGGGTTAGAGACCCAGTACTTC.

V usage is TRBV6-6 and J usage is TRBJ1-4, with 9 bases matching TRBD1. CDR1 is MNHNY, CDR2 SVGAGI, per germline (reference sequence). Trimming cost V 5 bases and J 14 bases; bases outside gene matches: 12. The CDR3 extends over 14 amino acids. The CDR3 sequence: CASSNRDRVDLLFF. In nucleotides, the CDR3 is TGTGCCAGCAGTAACCGGGACAGGGTGGACCTTCTGTTTTTT.

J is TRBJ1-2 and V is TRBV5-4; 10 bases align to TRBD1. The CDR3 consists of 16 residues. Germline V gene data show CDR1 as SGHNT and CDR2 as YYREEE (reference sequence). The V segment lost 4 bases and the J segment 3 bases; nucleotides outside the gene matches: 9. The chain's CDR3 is CASSPARQGADYGYTF. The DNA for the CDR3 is TGTGCCAGCAGCCCGGCTCGACAGGGGGCAGACTATGGCTACACCTTC.

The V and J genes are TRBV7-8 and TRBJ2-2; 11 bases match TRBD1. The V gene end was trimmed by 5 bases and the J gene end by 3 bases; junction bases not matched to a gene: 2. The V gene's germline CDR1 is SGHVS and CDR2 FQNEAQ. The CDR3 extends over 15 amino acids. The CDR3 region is CASSGTGGHTGELFF. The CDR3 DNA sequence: TGTGCCAGCAGCGGGACAGGGGGACACACCGGGGAGCTGTTTTTT. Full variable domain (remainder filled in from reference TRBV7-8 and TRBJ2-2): GAGVSQSPRYKVAKRGQDVALRCDPISGHVSLFWYQQALGQGPEFLTYFQNEAQLDKSGLPSDRFFAERPEGSVSTLKIQRTQQEDSAVYLCASSGTGGHTGELFFGEGSRLTVL.

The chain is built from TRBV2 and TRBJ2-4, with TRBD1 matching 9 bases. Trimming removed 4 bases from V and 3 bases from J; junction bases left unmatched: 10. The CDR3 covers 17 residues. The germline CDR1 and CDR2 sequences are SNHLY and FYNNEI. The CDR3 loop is CASSVSGQGYGKNIQYF. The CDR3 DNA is TGTGCCAGCAGTGTCTCGGGACAGGGTTACGGCAAAAACATTCAGTACTTC. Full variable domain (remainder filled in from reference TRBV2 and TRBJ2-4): EPEVTQTPSHQVTQMGQEVILRCVPISNHLYFYWYRQILGQKVEFLVSFYNNEISEKSEIFDDQFSVERPDGSNFTLKIRSTKLEDSAMYFCASSVSGQGYGKNIQYFGAGTRLSVL.

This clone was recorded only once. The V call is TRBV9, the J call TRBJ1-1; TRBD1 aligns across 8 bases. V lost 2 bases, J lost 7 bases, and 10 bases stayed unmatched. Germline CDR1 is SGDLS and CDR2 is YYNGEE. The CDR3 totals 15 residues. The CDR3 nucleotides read TGTGCCAGCAGCGTCGGGTCACAGGGGGGAGGTGAAGCTTTCTTT. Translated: CASSVGSQGGGEAFF.

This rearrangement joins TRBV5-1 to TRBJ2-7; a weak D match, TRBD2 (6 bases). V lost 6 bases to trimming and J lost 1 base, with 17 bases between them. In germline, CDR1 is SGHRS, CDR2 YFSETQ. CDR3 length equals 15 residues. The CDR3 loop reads CASTFVGGLSYEQYF. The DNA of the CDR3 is TGCGCCAGCACTTTTGTAGGAGGGCTTTCCTACGAGCAGTACTTC.

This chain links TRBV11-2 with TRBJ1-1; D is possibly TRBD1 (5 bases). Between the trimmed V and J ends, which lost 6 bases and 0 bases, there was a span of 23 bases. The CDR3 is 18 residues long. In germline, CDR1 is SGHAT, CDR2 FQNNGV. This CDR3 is CASRDPGYPSPMNTEAFF. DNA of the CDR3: TGTGCCAGCAGGGACCCAGGGTATCCCTCACCAATGAACACTGAAGCTTTCTTT. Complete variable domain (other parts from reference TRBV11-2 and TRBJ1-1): EAGVAQSPRYKIIEKRQSVAFWCNPISGHATLYWYQQILGQGPKLLIQFQNNGVVDDSQLPKDRFSAERLKGVDSTLKIQPAKLEDSAVYLCASRDPGYPSPMNTEAFFGQGTRLTVV.

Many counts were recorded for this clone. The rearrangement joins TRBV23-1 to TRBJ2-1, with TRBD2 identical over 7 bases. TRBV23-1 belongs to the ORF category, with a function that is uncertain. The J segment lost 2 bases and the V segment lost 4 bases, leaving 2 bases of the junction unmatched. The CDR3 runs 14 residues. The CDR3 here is CASSLLAAYNEQFF. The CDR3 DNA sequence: TGCGCCAGCAGTCTGCTAGCGGCCTACAATGAGCAGTTCTTC.

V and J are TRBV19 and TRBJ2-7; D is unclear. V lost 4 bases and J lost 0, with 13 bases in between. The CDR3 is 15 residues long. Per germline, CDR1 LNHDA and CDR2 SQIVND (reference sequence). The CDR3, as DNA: TGTGCCAGTAGTACCTCGGACCTCGACTCCTACGAGCAGTACTTC. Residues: CASSTSDLDSYEQYF.

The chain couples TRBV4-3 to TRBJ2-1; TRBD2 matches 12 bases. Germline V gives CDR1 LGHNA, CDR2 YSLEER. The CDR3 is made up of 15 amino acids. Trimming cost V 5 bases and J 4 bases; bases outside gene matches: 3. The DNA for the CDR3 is TGCGCCAGCAGCTCCGGACTAGCGGGATACAATGAGCAGTTCTTC. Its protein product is CASSSGLAGYNEQFF.

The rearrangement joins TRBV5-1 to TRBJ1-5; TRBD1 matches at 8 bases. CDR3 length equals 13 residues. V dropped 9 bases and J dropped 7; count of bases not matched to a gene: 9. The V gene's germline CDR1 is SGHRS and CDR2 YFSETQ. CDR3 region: CAIRDRPMQPQHF. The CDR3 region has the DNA TGCGCCATCAGGGACAGGCCTATGCAGCCCCAGCATTTT.

In DNA, the CDR3 is TGCGCCAGCAGCTTGAGCAGGGGAAACATTCAGTACTTC. Residues: CASSLSRGNIQYF. The V and J genes are TRBV5-1 and TRBJ2-4, with TRBD1 as a possible D gene (6 bases). CDR3 length: 13 residues. The V end lost 1 base, the J end lost 6 bases, and 8 bases lay between the germline ends. CDR1 and CDR2 from the germline V gene are SGHRS and YFSETQ. Full variable domain (rest looked up from reference TRBV5-1 and TRBJ2-4): KAGVTQTPRYLIKTRGQQVTLSCSPISGHRSVSWYQQTPGQGLQFLFEYFSETQRNKGNFPGRFSGRQFSNSRSEMNVSTLELGDSALYLCASSLSRGNIQYFGAGTRLSVL.

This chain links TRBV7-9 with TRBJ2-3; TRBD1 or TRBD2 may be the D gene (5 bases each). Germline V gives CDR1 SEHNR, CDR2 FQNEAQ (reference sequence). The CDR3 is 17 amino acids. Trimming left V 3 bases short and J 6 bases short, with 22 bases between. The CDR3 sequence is CASSFPRGARASDTQYF. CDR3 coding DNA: TGTGCCAGCAGCTTTCCTCGAGGGGCCCGCGCATCGGATACGCAGTATTTT.

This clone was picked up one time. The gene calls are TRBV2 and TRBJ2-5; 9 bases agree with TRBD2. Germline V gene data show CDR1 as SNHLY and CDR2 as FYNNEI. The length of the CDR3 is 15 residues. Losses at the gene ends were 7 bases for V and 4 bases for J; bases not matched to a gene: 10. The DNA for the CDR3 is TGTGCCAGCATTAGCGGGAGTAGGAAGCGAGAGACCCAGTACTTC. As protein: CASISGSRKRETQYF.

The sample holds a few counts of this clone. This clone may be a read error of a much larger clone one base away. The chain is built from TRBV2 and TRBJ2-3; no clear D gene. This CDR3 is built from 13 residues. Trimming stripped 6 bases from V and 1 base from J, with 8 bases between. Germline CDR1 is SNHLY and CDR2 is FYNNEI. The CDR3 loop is CASSLQGTDTQYF. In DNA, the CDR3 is TGTGCCAGCAGCTTGCAGGGCACAGATACGCAGTATTTT.

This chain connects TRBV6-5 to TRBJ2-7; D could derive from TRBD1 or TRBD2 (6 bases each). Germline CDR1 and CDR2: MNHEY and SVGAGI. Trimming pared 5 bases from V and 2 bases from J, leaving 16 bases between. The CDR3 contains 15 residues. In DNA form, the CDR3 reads TGTGCCAGCAGTCTCGCTAGGGGGGAAACCTACGAGCAGTACTTC. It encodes CASSLARGETYEQYF.

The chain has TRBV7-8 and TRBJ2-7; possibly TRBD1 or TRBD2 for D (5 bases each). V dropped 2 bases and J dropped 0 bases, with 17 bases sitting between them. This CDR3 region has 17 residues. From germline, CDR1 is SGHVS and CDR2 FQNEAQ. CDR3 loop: CASSLSWGRSSSYEQYF. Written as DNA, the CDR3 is TGTGCCAGCAGCTTATCTTGGGGACGTTCGAGCTCCTACGAGCAGTACTTC.

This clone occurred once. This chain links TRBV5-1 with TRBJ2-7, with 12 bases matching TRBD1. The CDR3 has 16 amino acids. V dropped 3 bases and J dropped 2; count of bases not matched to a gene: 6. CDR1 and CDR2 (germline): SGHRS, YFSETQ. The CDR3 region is CASSSTGTGGPYEQYF. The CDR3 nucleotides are TGCGCCAGCAGCTCTACCGGGACAGGGGGCCCCTACGAGCAGTACTTC.

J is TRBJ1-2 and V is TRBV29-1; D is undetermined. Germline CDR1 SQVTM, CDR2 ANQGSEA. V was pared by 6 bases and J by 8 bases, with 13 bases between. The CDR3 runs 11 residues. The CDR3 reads CSVEGGEGYTF. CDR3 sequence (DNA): TGCAGCGTGGAGGGTGGGGAAGGCTACACCTTC.

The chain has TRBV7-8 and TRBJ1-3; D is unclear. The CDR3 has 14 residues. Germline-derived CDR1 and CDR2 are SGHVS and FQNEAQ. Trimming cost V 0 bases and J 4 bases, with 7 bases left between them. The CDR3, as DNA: TGTGCCAGCAGCTTAGCATCGGGAGGAAACACCATATATTTT. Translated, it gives CASSLASGGNTIYF.

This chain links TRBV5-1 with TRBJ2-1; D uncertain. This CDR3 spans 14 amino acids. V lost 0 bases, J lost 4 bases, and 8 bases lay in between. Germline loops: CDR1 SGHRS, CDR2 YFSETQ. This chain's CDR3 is CASSLASGYNEQFF. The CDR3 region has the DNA TGCGCCAGCAGCTTGGCCTCCGGGTACAATGAGCAGTTCTTC.

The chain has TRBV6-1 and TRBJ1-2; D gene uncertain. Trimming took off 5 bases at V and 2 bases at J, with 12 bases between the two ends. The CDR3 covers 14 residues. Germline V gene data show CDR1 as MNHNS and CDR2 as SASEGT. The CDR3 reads CASSNFDGNYGYTF. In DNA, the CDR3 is TGTGCCAGCAGTAACTTTGACGGGAACTATGGCTACACCTTC.